The clone carrying this TCR beta chain was observed a handful of times. No antigen is known for it. These data are taken from a study of T-cell memory formation after mild COVID-19. Study-level points and caveats: Researchers found some responding clones in pre-infection memory, a sign that cross-reactive memory joined. The authors left the SARS-CoV-2 specificity of second-wave clones peaking on day 37 unconfirmed. Clones contracting over day 15 to 85 were CD4/CD8 balanced, with later expanders leaning CD4+.

Trimming took 2 bases from V and 0 from J; bases not matched to a gene: 9. The CDR3 extends over 18 amino acids. In germline, CDR1 is SGHVS, CDR2 FQNEAQ. UMIs and sample barcodes were carried by the TCR alpha and TCR beta cDNA libraries that 5'RACE produced using constant-segment primers. TCRdb re-called the 5' RACE reads through MiXCR, storing one row per CDR3 protein. The profile covers approximately 300,000 distinct CDR3 sequences, with less than 20% appearing a single time and about a fifth taken by the ten largest. This chain joins TRBV7-8 and TRBJ1-3; 8 bases agree with TRBD1. This sequence was found in a man younger than 35 who had mild COVID-19 (a few samples of this study predate the infection). Cell type and time point are not known. The sample consisted of PBMCs or a T cell subset sorted from them (not recorded which). CDR3 region: CASSLIHGQGASGNTIYF. The CDR3 DNA follows: TGTGCCAGCAGCTTAATTCATGGACAGGGCGCCTCTGGAAACACCATATATTTT.